Listed here are 17 T cell receptor beta chains from one sample, sequenced in a study of cytomegalovirus exposure and HLA in healthy donors. Primers included in the PCR were 60 Vbeta and 13 Jbeta primers. Some clones are missing from TCRdb's copy, which holds only in-frame ones; the method was immunoSEQ multiplex PCR. The profile covers under 150,000 clones, with more than 60% appearing a single time and around 3.6% taken by the ten largest. Sequences were obtained from PBMCs. Receptors originate from a man younger than 40 in good health and CMV-seronegative.

The gene calls are TRBV18 and TRBJ1-2; 8 bases match TRBD1. The CDR3 loop spans 15 amino acids. Germline CDR1 and CDR2: KGHSH and LQKENI. Unmatched junction bases numbered 6, after V lost 3 bases and J lost 3 bases. The CDR3 protein is CASSPLDRAHYGYTF. The CDR3 DNA follows: TGTGCCAGCTCACCTCTGGACAGGGCCCACTATGGCTACACCTTC.

The gene calls are TRBV12-1 and TRBJ1-6. TRBV12-1 is marked as a pseudogene. The CDR3 length is 18 residues. The CDR3 DNA is TGTGCCAGCAGCTTTGAGAGGCCGACGACCCCCTATAATTCACCCCTCCACTTT. It translates to CASSFERPTTPYNSPLHF.

Points on this clone: Additional DNA sequences in this sample encode the identical CDR3. The chain couples TRBV27 to TRBJ1-1; TRBD1 matches at 7 bases. Germline lookup yields CDR1 MNHEY and CDR2 SMNVEV (reference sequence). The CDR3 runs 14 residues. With V trimmed by 9 bases and J by 0 bases, 7 bases remained unmatched. CDR3 protein: CASNRQGLNTEAFF. The CDR3 DNA is TGTGCCAGTAACAGACAGGGATTGAACACTGAAGCTTTCTTT.

This clone was observed a single time. This chain joins TRBV30 and TRBJ1-1, with 9 bases aligning to TRBD1. Germline trimming cut 5 bases from V and 5 bases from J; bases unmatched to any gene: 9. CDR1 is GTSNPN, CDR2 SVGIG, per germline (reference sequence). The CDR3 is 14 residues long. CDR3 bases: TGTGCCTGGCAACAGGGGGCCGGGGGGACTGAAGCTTTCTTT. Residues: CAWQQGAGGTEAFF. The full variable domain, completed using reference TRBV30 and TRBJ1-1, is SQTIHQWPATLVQPVGSPLSLECTVEGTSNPNLYWYRQAAGRGLQLLFYSVGIGQISSEVPQNLSASRPQDRQFILSSKKLLLSDSGFYLCAWQQGAGGTEAFFGQGTRLTVV.

The J gene is TRBJ1-1, the V gene TRBV5-6; possibly TRBD1 for D (5 bases). The CDR3 has 15 amino acids. The V gene lost 3 bases and the J gene lost 1 base, with 13 bases spanning the gap. Germline loops: CDR1 SGHDT, CDR2 YYEEEE. CDR3 coding DNA: TGTGCCAGCAGCTGGGGTCCTACAGGGAACACTGAAGCTTTCTTT. This codes for CASSWGPTGNTEAFF.

V and J are TRBV6-6 and TRBJ1-5; D might be TRBD1 (5 bases). Germline CDR1 is MNHNY and CDR2 is SVGAGI (reference sequence). V was trimmed by 6 bases and J by 6 bases, leaving 18 bases between them. The CDR3 runs 15 residues. The CDR3 here is CASSFAGPGVQPQHF. The CDR3 DNA reads TGTGCCAGCAGCTTCGCGGGACCAGGCGTTCAGCCCCAGCATTTT.

The chain couples TRBV19 to TRBJ1-2; 7 bases line up with TRBD1. From germline, CDR1 is LNHDA and CDR2 SQIVND (reference sequence). J lost 1 base, V lost 9 bases, and 5 bases had no gene match. CDR3 size: 13 residues. The CDR3: CASLGTVNYGYTF. CDR3 DNA sequence: TGTGCCAGCCTCGGGACAGTTAACTATGGCTACACCTTC.

This chain joins TRBV6-5 and TRBJ2-1, with TRBD2 matching over 9 bases. V trimming: 2 bases; J trimming: 5 bases; junction bases outside the gene matches: 7. CDR1 and CDR2 (germline): MNHEY, SVGAGI. The length of the CDR3 is 16 residues. DNA of the CDR3: TGTGCCAGCAGTTACAGGACCAGCGGGGGGCACAATGAGCAGTTCTTC. It encodes CASSYRTSGGHNEQFF.

In this sample, this clone turned up many times. The genes are TRBV19 and TRBJ2-1; D possibly corresponds to TRBD1 (6 bases). The CDR3 is 15 residues long. Germline V gene sequence: CDR1 LNHDA, CDR2 SQIVND (reference sequence). The V end was cut by 6 bases, the J end by 0 bases, with 12 bases between. CDR3 region: CASRKDSSSYNEQFF. In nucleotides, the CDR3 is TGTGCCAGTAGGAAGGACAGCAGCTCCTACAATGAGCAGTTCTTC.

The chain uses TRBV11-3 and TRBJ2-2; 11 nucleotides match TRBD1. V was pared by 6 bases and J by 7 bases, with 10 bases of the junction left unmatched. CDR1 and CDR2 from the germline V gene are SGHNT and YENEEA. CDR3 length: 16 amino acids. CDR3 bases: TGTGCCAGCAGTGACCGGGACAGGGGGGATAGCGGGGAGCTGTTTTTT. It yields the protein CASSDRDRGDSGELFF.

In DNA, the CDR3 is TGCGCCAGCAGCCTCAACGGGGTTGAAGCTTTCTTT. Translating it yields CASSLNGVEAFF. The chain uses TRBV4-1 and TRBJ1-1; D is undetermined. The V and J ends lost 4 bases and 7 bases respectively, with 10 bases between them. Germline CDR1 is MGHRA and CDR2 is YSYEKL. The CDR3 runs 12 residues.

J is TRBJ1-1 and V is TRBV7-2, with D possibly TRBD1 on 6 matching bases. This CDR3 is 13 amino acids long. The V end lost 7 bases, the J end lost 2 bases, and 11 bases lay between the germline ends. Germline CDR1 is SGHTA and CDR2 is FQGNSA. The CDR3 DNA reads TGTGCCAGCAATATGGACAGAAACACTGAAGCTTTCTTT. Translation gives CASNMDRNTEAFF.

The J gene is TRBJ2-1, the V gene TRBV2; D unresolved. V was shortened by 8 bases and J by 0 bases, with 11 bases between the two germline ends. This CDR3 spans 14 amino acids. Germline V gene sequence: CDR1 SNHLY, CDR2 FYNNEI. The DNA of the CDR3 is TGTGCCAGCTTAGACTGGAGCTCCTACAATGAGCAGTTCTTC. Its protein is CASLDWSSYNEQFF.

The chain has TRBV10-3 and TRBJ1-1; no reliable D call. Trimming pared 3 bases from V and 0 bases from J, leaving 5 bases between. Germline CDR1 is ENHRY and CDR2 is SYGVKD. The CDR3 runs to 13 residues. CDR3 nucleotides: TGTGCCATCAGTGAAACAGTGAACACTGAAGCTTTCTTT. This gives the protein CAISETVNTEAFF.

The chain joins TRBV19 to TRBJ1-5; 7 nucleotides agree with TRBD1. Germline V gene lookup returns CDR1 LNHDA and CDR2 SQIVND (reference sequence). This CDR3 is 16 amino acids long. V lost 3 bases to trimming and J lost 2 bases; unmatched junction nucleotides: 7. The CDR3 here is CASSIQGGAGNQPQHF. The CDR3 nucleotides are TGTGCCAGTAGTATCCAAGGGGGCGCGGGCAATCAGCCCCAGCATTTT.

The chain has TRBV27 and TRBJ2-6, with D possibly TRBD2 on 6 matching bases. In germline, CDR1 is MNHEY, CDR2 SMNVEV (reference sequence). Trimming stripped 1 base from V and 3 bases from J, with 7 bases between. The length of the CDR3 is 15 residues. In DNA, the CDR3 is TGTGCCAGCAGTTTATGGGGAGGTGGGGCCAACGTCCTGACTTTC. Translating gives CASSLWGGGANVLTF.

The chain is built from TRBV30 and TRBJ1-4; 7 bases map to TRBD1. This CDR3 has 15 amino acids. Trimming at V came to 0 bases and at J to 6 bases, leaving 7 bases not matched to a gene. Per the germline V gene, CDR1 is GTSNPN and CDR2 is SVGIG (reference sequence). CDR3 in amino acids: CAWSVKDRRDEKLFF. The CDR3 DNA reads TGTGCCTGGAGTGTAAAGGACAGGAGAGATGAAAAACTGTTTTTT.